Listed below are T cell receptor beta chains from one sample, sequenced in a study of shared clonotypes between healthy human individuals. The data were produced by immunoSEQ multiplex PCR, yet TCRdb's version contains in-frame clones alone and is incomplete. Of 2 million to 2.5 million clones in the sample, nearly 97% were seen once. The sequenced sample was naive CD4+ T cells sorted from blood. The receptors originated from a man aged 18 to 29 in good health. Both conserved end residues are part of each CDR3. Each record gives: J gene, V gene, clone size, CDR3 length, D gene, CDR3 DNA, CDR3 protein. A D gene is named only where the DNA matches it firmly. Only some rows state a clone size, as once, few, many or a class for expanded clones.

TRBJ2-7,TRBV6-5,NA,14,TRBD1,TGTGCCAGCAGACCGGGGACAGGGCGCGACGAGCAGTACTTC,CASRPGTGRDEQYF
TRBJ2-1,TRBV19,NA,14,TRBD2,TGTGCCAGTAGCCGTGTGCGGGAGTGGGATGAGCAGTTCTTC,CASSRVREWDEQFF
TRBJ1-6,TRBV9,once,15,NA,TGTGCCAGCAGCCTCACAGGGACTGCGAATTCACCCCTCCACTTT,CASSLTGTANSPLHF
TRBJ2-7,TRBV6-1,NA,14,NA,TGTGCCAGCAGTCGGGACGGCAACTCCTACGAGCAGTACTTC,CASSRDGNSYEQYF
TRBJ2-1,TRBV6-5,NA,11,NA,TGTGCCAGCAGAAGGGACAATGAGCAGTTCTTC,CASRRDNEQFF
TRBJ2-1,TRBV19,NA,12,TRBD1,TGTGCCATTCAGACACAGGGGAATGAGCAGTTCTTC,CAIQTQGNEQFF
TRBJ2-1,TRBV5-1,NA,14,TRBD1,TGCGCCAGCAGCTGGGACAGGGCCTCAGGTGAGCAGTTCTTC,CASSWDRASGEQFF
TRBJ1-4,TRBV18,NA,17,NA,TGTGCCAGCTCACCCTTTGCGACGGCAGCAACTAATGAAAAACTGTTTTTT,CASSPFATAATNEKLFF
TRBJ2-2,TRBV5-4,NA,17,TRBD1,TGTGCCAGCAGCTTGAGCCCGGGACAGGGCAACACCGGGGAGCTGTTTTTT,CASSLSPGQGNTGELFF
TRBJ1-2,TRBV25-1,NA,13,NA,TGTGCCAGCAGTGAATTACAGGGCTATGGCTACACCTTC,CASSELQGYGYTF
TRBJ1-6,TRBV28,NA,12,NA,TGTGCCAGCAGTTTATTACTTTCACCCCTCCACTTT,CASSLLLSPLHF
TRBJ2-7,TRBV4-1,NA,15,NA,TGCGCCAGCAGCCCAGAAGGGACTTTAACCTACGAGCAGTACTTC,CASSPEGTLTYEQYF
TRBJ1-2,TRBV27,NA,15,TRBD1,TGTGCCAGCAGTTTAATGGGGACAGGGGCCTATGGCTACACCTTC,CASSLMGTGAYGYTF